Listed below are T cell receptor beta chains from one sample, sequenced in a study of prognosis after radiotherapy for stage I lung cancer. MiXCR, run by TCRdb on the multiplex PCR reads, gives a single entry per CDR3 protein. The data hold approximately 30,000 distinct CDR3 sequences, with around 31% observed a single time. Sequencing used PBMCs, obtained before or after stereotactic body radiation therapy (not recorded which). Receptors originate from a donor aged 50 or older with non-small cell lung cancer. Both conserved end residues are part of each CDR3. Fields, in order: J gene, V gene, D gene, CDR3 length, clone size, CDR3 DNA, CDR3 protein. The D gene is left open where the match is weak. Rows may omit the clone size; those that give it use once, few, many or a size class.

TRBJ2-7 TRBV6-1 TRBD1 15 NA TGTGCCAGCACTCCCGAGGGACAGGGGACCTACGAGCAGTACTTC CASTPEGQGTYEQYF
TRBJ1-1 TRBV5-8 NA 17 many TGTGCCAGCAGCTTGGTGATCGGGATGGGCGGGAGGACTGAAGCTTTCTTT CASSLVIGMGGRTEAFF
TRBJ2-1 TRBV11-3 NA 16 NA TGTGCCAGCCCCTTAAACATGCGGGGCTCCTACAATGAGCAGTTCTTC CASPLNMRGSYNEQFF
TRBJ1-5 TRBV20-1 TRBD1 13 many TGCAGTGCAAGGGACAGACTCAATCAGCCCCAGCATTTT CSARDRLNQPQHF
TRBJ1-6 TRBV6-5 NA 13 once TGTGCCAGCAGTTCCCACTATAATTCACACCTCTACTTT CASSSHYNSHLYF
TRBJ2-5 TRBV6-1 NA 13 many TGTGCCAGCAGTGCGGCAGGTCAAGAGACCCAGTACTTC CASSAAGQETQYF
TRBJ1-5 TRBV27 NA 15 many TGTGCCAGCAGTTATGGGGGGCTCAGCAATCAGCCCCAGCATTTT CASSYGGLSNQPQHF
TRBJ1-1 TRBV5-4 NA 14 NA TGTGCCAGCAGCTTGGTGGATATGAACACTGAAGTTTTCTTT CASSLVDMNTEVFF
TRBJ1-3 TRBV28 NA 14 medium-sized TGTGCCAGCACCCTCCGTGCAGGGGTCAACACCATATATTTT CASTLRAGVNTIYF
TRBJ2-7 TRBV4-1 NA 14 medium-sized TGCGCCAGCAGCCAAGATCGGGTTATCGACGAGCAGTACTTC CASSQDRVIDEQYF
TRBJ2-7 TRBV11-3 NA 14 many TGTGCCAGCAGCCCGAACAGGGCTTCCTACGAGCAGTACTTC CASSPNRASYEQYF
TRBJ2-5 TRBV12-3/TRBV12-4 TRBD2 13 many TGTGCCAGCAGTCGGGGGGGCCGGGAGACCCAGTACTTC CASSRGGRETQYF
TRBJ2-3 TRBV28 NA 16 many TGTGCCAGCAGTTTGCAGGGCAGAACGATCACAGATACGCAGTATTTT CASSLQGRTITDTQYF
TRBJ1-3 TRBV6-1 NA 16 many TGTGCCAGCAGTGTAATCGACGGACCTTCTGGAAACACCATATATTTT CASSVIDGPSGNTIYF
TRBJ1-6 TRBV28 NA 13 medium-sized TGTGCCAGCAGTACCGGGACAACTCGTTCCCTCCACTTT CASSTGTTRSLHF
TRBJ2-5 TRBV7-7 TRBD1 15 many TGTGCTAGCAGCTCCGGGACAGGGCGCTTGGAGACCCAGTACTTC CASSSGTGRLETQYF
TRBJ2-3 TRBV6-9 TRBD2 18 many TGTGCCAGCAGTTTCCAACTTACTAGCGGGAGTGGCTCAGATACGCAGTATTTT CASSFQLTSGSGSDTQYF